This T cell receptor beta chain was found in a study of shared clonotypes between healthy human individuals (dated by TCRdb to the early 2020s). Context from the whole study: The cohort comprised a couple of women and three men aged 18 to 49 years. For each donor, three plates each were used for CD4 naive and CD4 memory, two plates were used for CD8 naive, and one plate was used for CD8 memory. To estimate repertoire size and how much clonotypes are shared between individuals, the study performed deep sequencing of blood TCR repertoires from a few healthy adults. To increase sequencing depth and limit assay-specific biases, different laboratories used diverse techniques to prepare libraries and sequence TCR repertoires. Leukapheresis yielded between about 0.8 and 9.5 billion PBMCs per donor.

Note on this clone: Its binding antigen is unknown. It has no much larger one-base neighbor in the sample; base qualities were not kept.

Inclusive of the bounding cysteine and phenylalanine, the CDR3 is 13 residues long. Just the 39-base CDR3 DNA is kept, in frame starting at base 1. Trimming leaves V shorter by 6 bases and J shorter by 8 bases, with the junction holding 5 bases beyond the gene matches. For CDR1 and CDR2, the germline V gene lists MNHEY and SVGAGI. Study-wide conclusions, independent of this receptor: Only blood was sampled, and tissue TCR repertoires likely differ from those in blood. Compared with non-shared clonotypes, the clonotypes found in all four sorted-subset donors had higher generation probabilities. Across a few donors, approximately 5% of naive CD4, 3% to 4% of naive CD8, 2% to 2.5% of memory CD4, and roughly 0.41% of memory CD8 clonotypes were shared. Estimated clonotype richness was generally larger for naive than for memory subsets. Based on pairwise subsampling, the degree of clonotype sharing among donors was expected to be affected by sequencing depth. The genetic and exposure-history diversity represented was limited by the small number of donors. Incomplete sequencing was indicated by rarefaction of sorted-subset datasets, despite the large sequencing depth.

Using the deep immunoSEQ assay, TCR CDR3 regions were amplified from genomic DNA by multiplex PCR. Genomic DNA extracted from each cell subset was distributed evenly over all wells of several immunoSEQ 96-well plates, and each plate served as one replicate. For sorted subsets, 200 to 250 ng of genomic DNA, equivalent to around 31,000 T cell genomes, went into each replicate PCR. Purified libraries were measured with a Qubit 3.0 fluorometer, size-checked on a Bioanalyzer 2100, and measured again with the KAPA Library Quantification kit. Every immunoSEQ 96-well plate was sequenced on a dedicated single-read 150-cycle Illumina NextSeq 550 flow cell. Concerning the study's data processing: Because the immunoSEQ output included only junctional sequences and no quality scores, the filtering could not be the same as the filtering used for full-length reads. Sequences were annotated with PyIR, a Python wrapper for IgBLAST v1.9, and V/J genes and CDR3 were assigned using IMGT germline references. Reads were removed for weak V/J assignments (E-value above 1e-6), missing CDR3, stop codons, out-of-frame junctions, or ambiguous translated residues. V3J clonotypes were defined as sequences sharing the same inferred V gene, J gene, and CDR3 amino acid sequence. Percentage overlap between repertoires was computed as shared unique clonotypes divided by the size of the smaller repertoire. RTK rarefaction, the Chao1 estimator, and Recon v2.1 estimates of unobserved clonotypes were used to assess repertoire richness. Generation probabilities were computed with OLGA for all TCRbeta clonotypes obtained by the gDNA method from four donors. In TCRdb, the immuneACCESS table is reduced to in-frame sequences with V and J assigned. These tables do not hold every clone; where another copy was compared, an unresolved V gene accounts for under half, and the others remain unexplained. Clonal size and the V and J genes are those of that table, whereas D and trimming came from the DNA. The sample contains about 1.1 million clones, approximately 75% of them found a single time. The ten largest account for 0.89% of the sample.

The donors were healthy, HIV-negative adults with no recently reported acute infections or vaccinations. Every donor was a Caucasian adult living in Nashville, Tennessee, USA. Magnetic negative selection was used to enrich CD4+ T cells, after which naive cells were positively selected on CD45RA and the negative fraction became the memory subset. Blood was collected by leukapheresis, and PBMCs were isolated by Ficoll-Histopaque density gradient centrifugation and then cryopreserved in liquid nitrogen vapor phase. Purity and quantity of every magnetically sorted T cell population were checked by analytical flow cytometry. Each sorted fraction had its genomic DNA isolated and then quantified by UV absorbance on a Nanodrop 2000c.

The sample was memory CD4+ T cells from PBMCs. This specimen's cell subset or site label, per the study, means: CD45RA-negative fraction. The receptor chain draws on TRBV6-5 and TRBJ2-1; 9 bases in the junction line up with TRBD1. This sequence originates from a man aged 18 to 30 in good health. Some clones in this sample may be carry-over from other donors' samples. The CDR3 region: CASSKDRGYEQFF. Here is the DNA: TGTGCCAGCAGCAAGGACAGGGGTTATGAGCAGTTCTTC.